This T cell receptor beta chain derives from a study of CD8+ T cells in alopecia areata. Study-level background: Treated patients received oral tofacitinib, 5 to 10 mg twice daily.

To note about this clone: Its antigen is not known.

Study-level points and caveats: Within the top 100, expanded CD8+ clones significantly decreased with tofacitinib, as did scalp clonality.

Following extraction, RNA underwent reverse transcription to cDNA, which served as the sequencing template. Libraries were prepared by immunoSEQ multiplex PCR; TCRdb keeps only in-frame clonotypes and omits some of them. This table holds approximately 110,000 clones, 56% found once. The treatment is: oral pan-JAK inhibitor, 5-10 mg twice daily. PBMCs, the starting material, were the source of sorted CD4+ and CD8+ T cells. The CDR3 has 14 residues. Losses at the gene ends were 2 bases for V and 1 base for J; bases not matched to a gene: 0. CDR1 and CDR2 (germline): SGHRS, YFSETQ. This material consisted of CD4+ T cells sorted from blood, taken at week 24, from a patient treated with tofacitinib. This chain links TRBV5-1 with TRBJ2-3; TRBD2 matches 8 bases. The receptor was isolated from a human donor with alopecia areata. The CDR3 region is CASSFSGGTDTQYF. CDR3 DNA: TGCGCCAGCAGCTTTAGCGGGGGCACAGATACGCAGTATTTT.